The 31 T cell receptor beta chains below come from one sample, sequenced in a study of T cell repertoires in aging, cancer and after chemotherapy. Rearranged V-D-J TRB sequences were amplified with a mixed TRB-A/B primer pool. From the multiplex PCR reads, TCRdb called clonotypes with MiXCR, one entry per CDR3 protein. Here the sample spans some 11,000 distinct CDR3 sequences, under 30% being singletons. Amplification of TCR beta used genomic DNA extracted from peripheral blood. What was sequenced was blood. These receptors all come from a human donor in good health.

This clonotype occurred a few times. The rearrangement uses TRBV7-9 and TRBJ2-6, with TRBD2 as a possible D gene (5 bases). The CDR3 loop spans 15 amino acids. The V gene lost 4 bases and the J gene lost 0 bases, with 7 bases spanning the gap. Germline V gene sequence: CDR1 SEHNR, CDR2 FQNEAQ (reference sequence). CDR3 protein: CASSSGVSGANVLTF. The CDR3 DNA reads as TGTGCCAGCAGCTCCGGGGTCTCTGGGGCCAACGTCCTGACTTTC.

J is TRBJ1-4 and V is TRBV28; tentatively, D is TRBD1 (6 bases). The V end lost 10 bases, the J end lost 7 bases, and 13 bases lay between the germline ends. Germline lookup yields CDR1 MDHEN and CDR2 SYDVKM. The CDR3 consists of 12 residues. In DNA form, the CDR3 reads TGTGCCACCAGGTGGGGGCCTGAAAAACTGTTTTTT. Amino acids: CATRWGPEKLFF.

The J gene is TRBJ2-3, the V gene TRBV5-6, with no clear D. CDR3 length equals 13 residues. The germline CDR1 and CDR2 sequences are SGHDT and YYEEEE. V lost 1 base, J lost 6 bases, and 9 bases lay in between. The chain's CDR3 is CASSLWQSDTQYF. CDR3 bases: TGTGCCAGCAGCTTGTGGCAGTCGGATACGCAGTATTTT. Full variable domain (outside the CDR3, taken from reference TRBV5-6 and TRBJ2-3): DAGVTQSPTHLIKTRGQQVTLRCSPKSGHDTVSWYQQALGQGPQFIFQYYEEEERQRGNFPDRFSGHQFPNYSSELNVNALLLGDSALYLCASSLWQSDTQYFGPGTRLTVL.

The CDR3 DNA reads TGTGCCAGCAGTACGACTAGCACAGATACGCAGTATTTT. Protein: CASSTTSTDTQYF. The chain uses TRBV12-3 or TRBV12-4 and TRBJ2-3; D unclear. V lost 5 bases and J 0 bases, leaving 6 bases between the germline ends. The CDR3 length is 13 residues.

The genes are TRBV5-6 and TRBJ1-5; D might be TRBD1 (5 bases). This CDR3 comprises 14 residues. Germline lookup yields CDR1 SGHDT and CDR2 YYEEEE. V lost 2 bases and J 7 bases, leaving 13 bases between the germline ends. The CDR3 DNA is TGTGCCAGCAGCTTTTCAGGGTCCGAGCAGCCCCAGCATTTT. Residues: CASSFSGSEQPQHF.

In this sample, this clonotype turned up once. This chain joins TRBV12-3 or TRBV12-4 and TRBJ2-1; TRBD2 agrees at 8 bases. The CDR3 has 15 residues. With 3 bases clipped from V and 7 bases from J, the junction kept 8 bases outside the gene matches. CDR3 sequence: CASSFRLAGINEQFF. CDR3 coding DNA: TGTGCCAGCAGTTTCCGGCTAGCGGGCATTAATGAGCAGTTCTTC.

The genes are TRBV24-1 and TRBJ1-2; D is unclear. The CDR3 runs 14 residues. The germline gives CDR1 KGHDR, CDR2 SFDVKD. V lost 4 bases to trimming and J lost 4 bases, with 12 bases between them. The CDR3 loop is CATSEKERGYGYTF. In DNA form, the CDR3 reads TGTGCCACCAGTGAAAAGGAACGGGGCTATGGCTACACCTTC.

This chain joins TRBV12-3 or TRBV12-4 and TRBJ2-7, with TRBD2 identical over 8 bases. The ends lost 6 bases at V and 4 bases at J; junction bases unmatched: 8. This CDR3 contains 14 residues. The CDR3 here is CASSPSGGPYEQYF. Here the CDR3 DNA reads TGTGCCAGCAGCCCATCGGGGGGGCCTTACGAGCAGTACTTC.

The chain employs TRBV20-1 and TRBJ1-1; D gene ambiguous. There are 12 residues in the CDR3. Trimming pared 3 bases from V and 6 bases from J, leaving 11 bases between. The germline CDR1 and CDR2 sequences are DFQATT and SNEGSKA (reference sequence). The CDR3, as DNA: TGCAGTGCTAGTGCCCCGAGGGCTGAAGCTTTCTTT. As protein: CSASAPRAEAFF.

The CDR3 reads CASSLYPRTGEREKLFF. The CDR3 nucleotides are TGCGCCAGCAGCTTGTACCCCAGGACAGGGGAGCGGGAAAAACTGTTTTTT. The rearrangement uses TRBV5-1 and TRBJ1-4, with 9 positions matching TRBD1. CDR1 is SGHRS and CDR2 is YFSETQ in the germline V gene. CDR3 size: 17 residues. The J segment lost 8 bases and the V segment lost 1 base, leaving 12 bases of the junction unmatched. The variable domain in full, completed from reference TRBV5-1 and TRBJ1-4, reads KAGVTQTPRYLIKTRGQQVTLSCSPISGHRSVSWYQQTPGQGLQFLFEYFSETQRNKGNFPGRFSGRQFSNSRSEMNVSTLELGDSALYLCASSLYPRTGEREKLFFGSGTQLSVL.

This clonotype occurred a few times. The CDR3 DNA sequence: TGTGCCAGCAGCTTGTCCTCTCTGAGTGCCCTCCACTTT. Translated, it gives CASSLSSLSALHF. The gene calls are TRBV5-5 and TRBJ1-6; D not certain. Trimming shortened V by 1 base and J by 14 bases, and 13 bases separated the two germline ends. The CDR3 has 13 residues. Germline V gene lookup returns CDR1 SGHKS and CDR2 YYEKEE (reference sequence).

The CDR3 DNA sequence: TGTGCCAGCAGTGAACTAGCGGGAGCAGATACGCAGTATTTT. It codes for CASSELAGADTQYF. The chain recombines TRBV6-5 with TRBJ2-3; 11 nucleotides match TRBD2. V shed 5 bases, J shed 4 bases, and the junction held 2 bases outside the gene matches. This CDR3 comprises 14 residues. Germline assignment: CDR1 MNHEY and CDR2 SVGAGI.

The V call is TRBV10-3, the J call TRBJ1-4, with D unresolved. The CDR3 contains 12 residues. Between the trimmed V and J ends, which lost 2 bases and 6 bases, there was a span of 4 bases. CDR1 and CDR2 (germline): ENHRY, SYGVKD. The CDR3 sequence: CAISEGDEKLFF. The CDR3 DNA reads TGTGCCATCAGTGAGGGGGATGAAAAACTGTTTTTT.

This clonotype was counted only a few times. The chain has TRBV20-1 and TRBJ2-3; 12 positions match TRBD1. The CDR3 loop spans 15 amino acids. Trimming cost V 3 bases and J 6 bases; bases outside gene matches: 7. Germline assignment: CDR1 DFQATT and CDR2 SNEGSKA (reference sequence). The DNA for the CDR3 is TGCAGTGCTAGTGGGGGACAGGGGGCCCGGGATACGCAGTATTTT. This encodes CSASGGQGARDTQYF.

In this sample, this clonotype is medium-sized. CDR3 nucleotides: TGTGCCAGCAGCGCAGGGGTCTACGAGCAGTACTTC. Protein sequence: CASSAGVYEQYF. The V gene is TRBV5-4, the J gene TRBJ2-7, with a weak D call TRBD1 (6 bases). The CDR3 runs to 12 residues. The V end was cut by 4 bases, the J end by 3 bases, with 8 bases between. In germline, CDR1 is SGHNT, CDR2 YYREEE (reference sequence).

This clonotype turned up a few times. V gene TRBV20-1 combines with J gene TRBJ1-1, with TRBD1 as a possible D gene (5 bases). With 5 bases removed from V and 6 bases from J, the gap between germline ends came to 13 bases. The CDR3 extends over 12 amino acids. Germline CDR1 reads DFQATT; CDR2 reads SNEGSKA (reference sequence). CDR3 sequence reads: CSAGGEGSEAFF. CDR3 DNA sequence: TGCAGTGCTGGGGGGGAAGGTTCTGAAGCTTTCTTT.

This clonotype showed up just a few times. The chain is built from TRBV19 and TRBJ1-5, with 8 bases lining up with TRBD1. The CDR3 is 15 residues long. Germline CDR1 LNHDA, CDR2 SQIVND (reference sequence). V lost 5 bases to trimming and J lost 3 bases; unmatched junction nucleotides: 6. For the CDR3, the DNA is TGTGCCAGTAGTGCGGAGGACAGGGTCAATCAGCCCCAGCATTTT. The encoded protein is CASSAEDRVNQPQHF.

This clonotype was observed once. The chain joins TRBV19 to TRBJ1-1; 7 bases match TRBD1. V shed 0 bases, J shed 4 bases, and the junction held 5 bases outside the gene matches. This CDR3 region has 15 residues. Germline values: CDR1 LNHDA, CDR2 SQIVND (reference sequence). CDR3 residues: CASSIDEGARTEAFF. DNA of the CDR3: TGTGCCAGTAGTATAGATGAGGGGGCGCGCACTGAAGCTTTCTTT.

The V gene is TRBV7-2, the J gene TRBJ2-5; 9 positions agree with TRBD2. Losses at the gene ends were 3 bases for V and 5 bases for J; bases not matched to a gene: 4. Germline CDR1 reads SGHTA; CDR2 reads FQGNSA. The CDR3 is 14 residues long. Written as DNA, the CDR3 is TGTGCCAGCAGCTTGGTAGCGGGAGAGGAGACCCAGTACTTC. Amino acids: CASSLVAGEETQYF.

The CDR3 DNA sequence: TGCATTGAAGGGGGACCCTTCACTGAAGCTTTCTTT. Translated, it gives CIEGGPFTEAFF. The chain couples TRBV20-1 to TRBJ1-1, with D perhaps TRBD1 (6 bases). CDR3 length equals 12 residues. The germline V gene encodes CDR1 DFQATT and CDR2 SNEGSKA (reference sequence).

Judged by abundance, this clonotype is medium-sized. This chain links TRBV28 with TRBJ1-2; D ambiguous. In germline, CDR1 is MDHEN, CDR2 SYDVKM. This CDR3 contains 16 residues. V shed 7 bases and J shed 2 bases, with 20 bases lying between them. CDR3 sequence (DNA): TGTGCCAGCATGCCCGAGGCAGCCAAACCCAACTATGGCTACACCTTC. Translating gives CASMPEAAKPNYGYTF.

This clonotype is classed as medium-sized. CDR3 bases: TGTGCCTGGAGTCTGGGACAGGGGGCTTGGGAGCAGTACTTC. Protein sequence: CAWSLGQGAWEQYF. V gene TRBV30 combines with J gene TRBJ2-7; 12 bases are a match to TRBD1. CDR3 length: 14 amino acids. The germline V gene has CDR1 GTSNPN and CDR2 SVGIG (reference sequence). The V and J ends lost 2 bases and 7 bases, in that order; junction bases with no gene match: 6.

This chain links TRBV7-2 with TRBJ2-7, with D perhaps given as TRBD1 or TRBD2 (5 bases each). Germline V gives CDR1 SGHTA, CDR2 FQGNSA. The CDR3 is 16 residues long. Deletions cut 3 bases from V and 4 bases from J, with 19 bases between. CDR3 DNA sequence: TGTGCCAGCAGCTTTGGGGGTGGCCCAAACGTTTACGAGCAGTACTTC. Protein sequence: CASSFGGGPNVYEQYF.

This clonotype was seen only a few times. The CDR3, as DNA: TGTGCCACCGGCCCCAGGTCCGGGGAGACCCAGTACTTC. Amino acids: CATGPRSGETQYF. V usage is TRBV10-3 and J usage is TRBJ2-5; D is unresolved. Germline CDR1 reads ENHRY; CDR2 reads SYGVKD. V lost 10 bases, J lost 5 bases, and 17 bases lay in between. The CDR3 sequence is 13 residues long.

The chain is built from TRBV7-2 and TRBJ2-5; 10 bases are a match to TRBD1. The CDR3 is 13 amino acids. In germline, CDR1 is SGHTA, CDR2 FQGNSA. After removal of 5 bases from V and 4 bases from J, the junction contained 1 base not matched to a gene. The CDR3 reads CASSRDRGETQYF. The CDR3 nucleotides read TGTGCCAGCAGCCGGGACAGGGGAGAGACCCAGTACTTC.

This clonotype has only a few counts. The J gene is TRBJ1-2, the V gene TRBV14; the D is unclear. V lost 4 bases to trimming and J lost 6 bases, with 21 bases between them. The CDR3 has 16 residues. Germline CDR1 SGHDN, CDR2 FVKESK. The CDR3 DNA reads as TGTGCCAGCAGCCCGGGAACTCAACAGAGACTAGATGGCTACACCTTC. Translating it yields CASSPGTQQRLDGYTF.

The rearrangement joins TRBV20-1 to TRBJ1-5; no clear D. The CDR3 is 14 residues long. Trimming took off 3 bases at V and 6 bases at J, with 15 bases between the two ends. Per germline, CDR1 DFQATT and CDR2 SNEGSKA (reference sequence). CDR3 sequence reads: CSASGREGGQPQHF. The CDR3 DNA is TGCAGTGCTAGCGGGAGGGAGGGCGGTCAGCCCCAGCATTTT.

V and J are TRBV18 and TRBJ2-7; 7 bases agree with TRBD1. V gave up 5 bases and J gave up 6 bases; unmatched junction bases: 4. This CDR3 has 12 amino acids. Germline CDR1 is KGHSH and CDR2 is LQKENI. The CDR3 bases are TGTGCCAGCTCATCGGCAGGGGGCGAGCAGTACTTC. It codes for CASSSAGGEQYF.

J is TRBJ1-1 and V is TRBV7-2; D is ambiguous. Germline V gene lookup returns CDR1 SGHTA and CDR2 FQGNSA. With 1 base removed from V and 0 bases from J, the gap between germline ends came to 0 bases. The CDR3 contains 12 residues. For the CDR3, the DNA is TGTGCCAGCAGCTTAGTGAACACTGAAGCTTTCTTT. Its translation: CASSLVNTEAFF.

In its sample, this clonotype was seen a few times. J is TRBJ1-1 and V is TRBV6-6, with 7 nucleotides matching TRBD1. Germline V gene data show CDR1 as MNHNY and CDR2 as SVGAGI (reference sequence). This CDR3 contains 16 residues. V lost 6 bases, J lost 0 bases, and 10 bases stayed unmatched. This chain's CDR3 is CASSQAHRGMNTEAFF. DNA of the CDR3: TGTGCCAGCAGCCAAGCACACAGGGGCATGAACACTGAAGCTTTCTTT.

This clonotype has a handful of counts. The V gene is TRBV5-6, the J gene TRBJ2-3; 7 bases fit TRBD1. The germline gives CDR1 SGHDT, CDR2 YYEEEE. V was clipped by 2 bases and J by 2 bases; unmatched bases: 5. This CDR3 has 15 residues. Here the CDR3 reads CASSLRQGNTDTQYF. Written as DNA, the CDR3 is TGTGCCAGCAGCTTACGACAGGGCAACACAGATACGCAGTATTTT.